One and the same sample provided the 24 T cell receptor beta chains below, sequenced in a study of vaccination and CD4 T cells after COVID-19. Cultured CD4+ T cell DNA underwent sequencing with the Oncomine TCR Beta short-read assay. Each CDR3 protein gets one entry after TCRdb re-called the PCR reads with MiXCR. Seen here are roughly 10,000 distinct CDR3 sequences, approximately 30% observed once, and the top ten hold about a sixth. For these TCRs, the target antigens are not known. The treatment was: roughly 10-day PBMC culture with coronavirus spike peptide pools or control peptides (ViraFEST assay). The specimen was CD4+ T cells from blood, cultured in vitro, collected after SARS-CoV-2 vaccination. The receptor source for this set is a human donor who had recovered from COVID-19.

The chain uses TRBV6-1 and TRBJ1-2; D call uncertain. In germline, CDR1 is MNHNS, CDR2 SASEGT. The V end was cut by 5 bases, the J end by 6 bases, with 16 bases between. The CDR3 contains 14 residues. CDR3 nucleotides: TGTGCCAGCAGTCCCTCTTCGCAGAGTAATGGCTACACCTTC. As protein: CASSPSSQSNGYTF.

The gene calls are TRBV19 and TRBJ2-1; 12 nucleotides align to TRBD2. The CDR3 sequence is 17 residues long. Germline lookup yields CDR1 LNHDA and CDR2 SQIVND (reference sequence). J gave up 7 bases and V 4 bases, and 11 bases lay outside the gene matches. Here the CDR3 reads CASSSLAGGVRRNEQFF. As DNA, the CDR3 is TGTGCCAGTAGTAGCCTAGCGGGAGGGGTTCGTCGGAATGAGCAGTTCTTC.

This clonotype has a handful of counts. This chain uses TRBV6-2 or TRBV6-3 with TRBJ2-5; 7 bases align to TRBD1. Trimming removed 10 bases from V and 1 base from J; junction bases left unmatched: 6. Germline CDR1 and CDR2: MNHEY and SVGEGT. The CDR3 totals 13 residues. This CDR3 is CATRQGSQETQYF. The CDR3 nucleotides read TGTGCCACTCGACAGGGTTCCCAAGAGACCCAGTACTTC.

This chain uses TRBV4-3 with TRBJ2-1; the D is unclear. Per the germline V gene, CDR1 is LGHNA and CDR2 is YSLEER. V shed 1 base and J shed 10 bases, with 14 bases lying between them. The CDR3 is 14 amino acids. CDR3 nucleotides: TGCGCCAGCAGCCAAGTAGGGCACTTCGGGGAGCAGTTCTTC. This codes for CASSQVGHFGEQFF.

V and J are TRBV6-1 and TRBJ1-3, with a possible D match to TRBD1 (5 bases). The V gene lost 2 bases and the J gene lost 4 bases, with 12 bases spanning the gap. The CDR3 sequence is 15 residues long. Germline-derived CDR1 and CDR2 are MNHNS and SASEGT. For the CDR3, the DNA is TGTGCCAGCAGTGAACTTGGGGGACCGGGAAACACCATATATTTT. Protein sequence: CASSELGGPGNTIYF.

This clonotype was detected only a few times. This chain joins TRBV7-9 and TRBJ1-2, with D possibly being TRBD1 (5 bases). Germline CDR1 and CDR2: SEHNR and FQNEAQ (reference sequence). V gave up 0 bases and J gave up 7 bases, with 27 bases separating them. The CDR3 is made up of 19 amino acids. The CDR3 DNA sequence: TGTGCCAGCAGCTTAGCGCGTGAAACGCAGGGCACGGCGAGGGGTGGCTACACCTTC. It codes for CASSLARETQGTARGGYTF.

The chain has TRBV7-2 and TRBJ1-4; TRBD1 is a possible D gene (6 bases). Germline CDR1 reads SGHTA; CDR2 reads FQGNSA. Trimming took off 5 bases at V and 15 bases at J, with 25 bases between the two ends. The CDR3 contains 15 residues. As DNA, the CDR3 is TGTGCCAGCAGCCCAAGGGGGGGAGGAGAAATGATGGTGTTTTTT. It codes for CASSPRGGGEMMVFF. Combining the CDR3 with reference TRBV7-2 and TRBJ1-4 gives the whole variable domain GAGVSQSPSNKVTEKGKDVELRCDPISGHTALYWYRQSLGQGLEFLIYFQGNSAPDKSGLPSDRFSAERTGGSVSTLTIQRTQQEDSAVYLCASSPRGGGEMMVFFGSGTQLSVL.

The V call is TRBV18, the J call TRBJ2-1, with 7 nucleotides matching TRBD1. Germline assignment: CDR1 KGHSH and CDR2 LQKENI. Trimming took 1 base from V and 7 from J; bases not matched to a gene: 4. CDR3 length: 14 residues. The CDR3 sequence is CASSPQRGQNEQFF. CDR3 sequence (DNA): TGTGCCAGCTCACCACAAAGGGGACAGAATGAGCAGTTCTTC.

The chain has TRBV24-1 and TRBJ2-3; either TRBD1 or TRBD2 may fit D (6 bases each). CDR1 and CDR2 (germline): KGHDR, SFDVKD. V was cut by 3 bases and J by 1 base, with 13 bases left in between. CDR3 length: 16 amino acids. CDR3: CATSDPRGEGTDTQYF. In DNA form, the CDR3 reads TGTGCCACCAGTGATCCTAGGGGGGAAGGCACAGATACGCAGTATTTT.

V and J are TRBV7-6 and TRBJ2-7, with TRBD2 matching over 12 bases. CDR3 length: 17 amino acids. Germline lookup yields CDR1 SGHVS and CDR2 FNYEAQ. The J segment lost 7 bases and the V segment lost 5 bases, leaving 15 bases of the junction unmatched. The CDR3 loop is CASSNLWASGRAGEQYF. CDR3 DNA sequence: TGTGCCAGCAGCAACCTATGGGCTAGCGGGAGGGCCGGGGAGCAGTACTTC.

This clonotype was recorded a few times. The J gene is TRBJ1-1, the V gene TRBV7-2; D gene ambiguous. The CDR3 sequence is 13 residues long. The V and J ends lost 2 bases and 3 bases respectively, with 7 bases between them. CDR1 and CDR2 (germline): SGHTA, FQGNSA. In DNA, the CDR3 is TGTGCCAGCAGCTTAATGTTTGACACTGAAGCTTTCTTT. Translated, it gives CASSLMFDTEAFF.

This chain uses TRBV6-2 or TRBV6-3 with TRBJ2-4; 8 nucleotides agree with TRBD2. The CDR3 runs to 14 residues. The V segment lost 2 bases and the J segment 6 bases; nucleotides outside the gene matches: 3. In germline, CDR1 is MNHEY, CDR2 SVGEGT. DNA for the CDR3: TGTGCCAGCAGTTACGGGCGGGAGGTAAACATTCAGTACTTC. It yields the protein CASSYGREVNIQYF.

The chain couples TRBV28 to TRBJ2-2; 9 bases map to TRBD2. The germline gives CDR1 MDHEN, CDR2 SYDVKM. The V and J ends lost 5 bases and 2 bases, in that order; junction bases with no gene match: 6. There are 16 residues in the CDR3. The CDR3 sequence: CASSVAGASNTGELFF. CDR3 nucleotide sequence: TGTGCCAGCAGTGTAGCGGGAGCTAGTAACACCGGGGAGCTGTTTTTT.

This chain uses TRBV28 with TRBJ2-7; D gene unclear. The CDR3 is made up of 15 amino acids. Looked up from germline, CDR1 is MDHEN and CDR2 is SYDVKM. V was trimmed by 3 bases and J by 0 bases, leaving 12 bases between them. CDR3 sequence (DNA): TGTGCCAGCAGTTTGATCAGTACCAGCTCCTACGAGCAGTACTTC. This encodes CASSLISTSSYEQYF.

The chain combines TRBV5-1 with TRBJ1-2, with a weak D call TRBD1 (5 bases). The CDR3 loop spans 13 amino acids. V gave up 3 bases and J gave up 5 bases, with 11 bases separating them. Germline V gene data show CDR1 as SGHRS and CDR2 as YFSETQ. CDR3 amino acids: CASSSGGGYGYTF. The CDR3, as DNA: TGCGCCAGCAGCTCCGGGGGGGGGTATGGCTACACCTTC.

In DNA, the CDR3 is TGTGCCAGCAGTAGGCTCGGGGGGCCCTCCGCCGAGCAGTACTTC. It codes for CASSRLGGPSAEQYF. The V and J genes are TRBV12-3 or TRBV12-4 and TRBJ2-7, with D maybe TRBD2 (7 bases). The CDR3 length is 15 residues. Trimming removed 5 bases at V and 6 bases at J, with 20 bases between.

The chain employs TRBV7-6 and TRBJ2-7; 9 bases agree with TRBD1. From germline, CDR1 is SGHVS and CDR2 FNYEAQ. This CDR3 contains 14 residues. The V gene end was trimmed by 2 bases and the J gene end by 5 bases; junction bases not matched to a gene: 4. Here the CDR3 DNA reads TGTGCCAGCAGCTTAAACAGGGGGCTCCACGAGCAGTACTTC. This translates into CASSLNRGLHEQYF.

CDR3 residues: CASSRRGQVSNQPQHF. As DNA, the CDR3 is TGTGCCAGCAGTCGCCGAGGACAGGTTAGCAATCAGCCCCAGCATTTT. The J gene is TRBJ1-5, the V gene TRBV6-1, with TRBD1 matching over 7 bases. The CDR3 spans 16 residues. With 5 bases clipped from V and 0 bases from J, the junction kept 7 bases outside the gene matches. CDR1 is MNHNS and CDR2 is SASEGT in the germline V gene.

This clonotype has more than one count but fewer than ten. The chain joins TRBV19 to TRBJ2-5, with 12 nucleotides matching TRBD2. Losses at the gene ends were 6 bases for V and 2 bases for J; bases not matched to a gene: 4. Germline lookup yields CDR1 LNHDA and CDR2 SQIVND (reference sequence). The CDR3 covers 15 residues. The CDR3 nucleotides read TGTGCCAGTAGCTCAGGACTAGCGGGACAAGAGACCCAGTACTTC. It codes for CASSSGLAGQETQYF.

The chain has TRBV14 and TRBJ1-6; D is unclear. The CDR3 totals 13 residues. The germline CDR1 and CDR2 sequences are SGHDN and FVKESK. V was cut by 3 bases and J by 7 bases, with 7 bases left in between. The CDR3 region is CASSHADNSPLHF. In DNA, the CDR3 is TGTGCCAGCAGCCACGCAGACAATTCACCCCTCCACTTT.

The chain links TRBV19 to TRBJ1-5, with D hard to call. The V end was cut by 10 bases, the J end by 4 bases, with 20 bases between. Germline-derived CDR1 and CDR2 are LNHDA and SQIVND (reference sequence). The CDR3 consists of 15 residues. CDR3 in amino acids: CATTDTGRPNQPQHF. The CDR3 coding sequence is TGTGCCACCACCGACACCGGGCGGCCTAATCAGCCCCAGCATTTT.

In this sample, this clonotype turned up a few times. The junction differs from germline at one of its ends, possibly a read error. The chain uses TRBV19 and TRBJ1-5; D is unclear. Germline V gene data show CDR1 as LNHDA and CDR2 as SQIVND (reference sequence). The CDR3 sequence is 15 residues long. CDR3 coding DNA: TGTGCTAGTAGCCTTGGGCCAGGCAACAATCAGCCCCAGCATTTT. Translated: CASSLGPGNNQPQHF. Full variable domain (missing parts from reference TRBV19 and TRBJ1-5): DGGITQSPKYLFRKEGQNVTLSCEQNLNHDAMYWYRQDPGQGLRLIYYSQIVNDFQKGDIAEGYSVSREKKESFPLTVTSAQKNPTAFYLCASSLGPGNNQPQHFGDGTRLSIL.

This clonotype appeared a few times. The rearrangement joins TRBV7-2 to TRBJ2-7, with D perhaps TRBD2 (5 bases). This CDR3 contains 14 residues. CDR1 and CDR2 from the germline V gene are SGHTA and FQGNSA. Trimming took 4 bases from V and 6 from J, leaving 16 bases between them. The CDR3 here is CASSSRGSFPEQYF. For the CDR3, the DNA is TGTGCCAGCAGCTCCCGAGGGTCCTTCCCCGAGCAGTACTTC. Based on the CDR3 plus reference TRBV7-2 and TRBJ2-7, the full variable domain is GAGVSQSPSNKVTEKGKDVELRCDPISGHTALYWYRQSLGQGLEFLIYFQGNSAPDKSGLPSDRFSAERTGGSVSTLTIQRTQQEDSAVYLCASSSRGSFPEQYFGPGTRLTVT.

This clonotype occurred a few times. V and J are TRBV21-1 and TRBJ2-1; TRBD2 is the table's D call, not checked against the DNA. TRBV21-1 is labeled a pseudogene. The CDR3 extends over 13 amino acids. The DNA for the CDR3 is TGTGCCAGCAGCAAAGGGAGGGGTAATGAGCAGTTCTTC. Translated, it gives CASSKGRGNEQFF.